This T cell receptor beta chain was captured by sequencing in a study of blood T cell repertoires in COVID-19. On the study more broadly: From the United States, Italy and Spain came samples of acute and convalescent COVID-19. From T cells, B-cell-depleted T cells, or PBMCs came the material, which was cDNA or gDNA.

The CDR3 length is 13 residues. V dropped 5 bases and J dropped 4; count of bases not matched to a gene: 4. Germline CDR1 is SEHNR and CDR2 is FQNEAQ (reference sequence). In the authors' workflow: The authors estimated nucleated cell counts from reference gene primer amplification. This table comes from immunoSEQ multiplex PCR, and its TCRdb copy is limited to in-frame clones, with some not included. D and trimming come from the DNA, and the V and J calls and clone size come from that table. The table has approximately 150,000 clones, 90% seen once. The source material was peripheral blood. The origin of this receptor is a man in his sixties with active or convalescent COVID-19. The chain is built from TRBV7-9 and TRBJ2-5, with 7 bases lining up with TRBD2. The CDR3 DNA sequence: TGTGCCAGCAGCCGGGGGGACTCAGAGACCCAGTACTTC. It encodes CASSRGDSETQYF.